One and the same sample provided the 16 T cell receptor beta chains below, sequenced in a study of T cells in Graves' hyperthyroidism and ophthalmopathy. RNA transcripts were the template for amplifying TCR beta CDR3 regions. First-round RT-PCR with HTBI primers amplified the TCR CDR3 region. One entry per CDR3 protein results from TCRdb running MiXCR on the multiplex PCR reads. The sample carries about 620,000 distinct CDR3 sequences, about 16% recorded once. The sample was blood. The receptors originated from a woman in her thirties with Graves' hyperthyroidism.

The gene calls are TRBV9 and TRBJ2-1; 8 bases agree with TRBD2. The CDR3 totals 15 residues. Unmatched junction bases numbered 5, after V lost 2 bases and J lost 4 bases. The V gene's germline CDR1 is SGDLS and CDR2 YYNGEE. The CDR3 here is CASSVSGMEYNEQFF. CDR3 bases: TGTGCCAGCAGCGTTAGCGGGATGGAATACAATGAGCAGTTCTTC.

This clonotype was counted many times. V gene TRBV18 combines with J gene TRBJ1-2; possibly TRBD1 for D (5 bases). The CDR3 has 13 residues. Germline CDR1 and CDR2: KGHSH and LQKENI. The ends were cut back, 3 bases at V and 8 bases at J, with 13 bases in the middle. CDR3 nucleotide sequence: TGTGCCAGCTCACCCGAGACAGCGAGGGGCTACACCTTC. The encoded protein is CASSPETARGYTF. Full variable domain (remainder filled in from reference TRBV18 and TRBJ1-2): NAGVMQNPRHLVRRRGQEARLRCSPMKGHSHVYWYRQLPEEGLKFMVYLQKENIIDESGMPKERFSAEFPKEGPSILRIQQVVRGDSAAYFCASSPETARGYTFGSGTRLTVV.

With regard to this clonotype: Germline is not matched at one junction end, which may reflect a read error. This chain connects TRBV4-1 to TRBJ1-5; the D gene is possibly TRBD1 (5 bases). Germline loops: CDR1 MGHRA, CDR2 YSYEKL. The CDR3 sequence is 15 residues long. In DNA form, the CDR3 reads TGCGCCAGCAGCCAAGAGGGTGGGGCGCGACAGCCCCCGCATTTT. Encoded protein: CASSQEGGARQPPHF.

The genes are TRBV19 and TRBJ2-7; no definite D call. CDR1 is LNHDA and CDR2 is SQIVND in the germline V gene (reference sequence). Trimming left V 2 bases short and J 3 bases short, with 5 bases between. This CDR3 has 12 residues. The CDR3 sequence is CASSINHYEQYF. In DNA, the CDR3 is TGTGCCAGTAGTATAAACCACTACGAGCAGTACTTC. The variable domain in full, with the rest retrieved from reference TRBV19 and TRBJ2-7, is DGGITQSPKYLFRKEGQNVTLSCEQNLNHDAMYWYRQDPGQGLRLIYYSQIVNDFQKGDIAEGYSVSREKKESFPLTVTSAQKNPTAFYLCASSINHYEQYFGPGTRLTVT.

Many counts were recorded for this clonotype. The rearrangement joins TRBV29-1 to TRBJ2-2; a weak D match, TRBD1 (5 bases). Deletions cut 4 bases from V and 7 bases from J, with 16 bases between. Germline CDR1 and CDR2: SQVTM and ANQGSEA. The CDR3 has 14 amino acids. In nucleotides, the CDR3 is TGCAGCGTTGTTTCGCAGGGAAGCGACGGGGAGCTGTTTTTT. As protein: CSVVSQGSDGELFF.

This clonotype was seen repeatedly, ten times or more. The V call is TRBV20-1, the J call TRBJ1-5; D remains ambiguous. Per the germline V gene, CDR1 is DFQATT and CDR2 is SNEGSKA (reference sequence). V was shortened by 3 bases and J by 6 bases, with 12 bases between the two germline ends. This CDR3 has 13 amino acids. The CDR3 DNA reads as TGCAGTGCTAGTGCACAGCCTACTCAGCCCCAGCATTTT. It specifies CSASAQPTQPQHF.

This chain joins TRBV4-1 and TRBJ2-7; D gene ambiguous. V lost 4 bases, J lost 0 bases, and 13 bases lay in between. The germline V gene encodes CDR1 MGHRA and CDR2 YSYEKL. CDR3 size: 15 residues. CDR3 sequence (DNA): TGCGCCAGCAGCCCCGTTGGCGCCGACTCCTACGAGCAGTACTTC. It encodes CASSPVGADSYEQYF.

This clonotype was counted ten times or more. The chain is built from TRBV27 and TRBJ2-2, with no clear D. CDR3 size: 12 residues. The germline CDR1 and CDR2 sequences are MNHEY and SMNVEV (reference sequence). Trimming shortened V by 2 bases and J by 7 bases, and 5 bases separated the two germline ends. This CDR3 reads CASSLGDGELFF. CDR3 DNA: TGTGCCAGCAGTTTAGGCGACGGGGAGCTGTTTTTT.

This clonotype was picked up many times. In DNA, the CDR3 is TGTGCCAGTAGTATTAGCGGGGCCACCTACGAGCAGTACTTC. Encoded protein: CASSISGATYEQYF. The chain is built from TRBV19 and TRBJ2-7, with 8 bases that match TRBD2. CDR1 LNHDA and CDR2 SQIVND come from the germline V gene (reference sequence). The CDR3 is 14 residues long. The V and J ends lost 3 bases and 2 bases, in that order; junction bases with no gene match: 3. Full variable domain (missing parts from reference TRBV19 and TRBJ2-7): DGGITQSPKYLFRKEGQNVTLSCEQNLNHDAMYWYRQDPGQGLRLIYYSQIVNDFQKGDIAEGYSVSREKKESFPLTVTSAQKNPTAFYLCASSISGATYEQYFGPGTRLTVT.

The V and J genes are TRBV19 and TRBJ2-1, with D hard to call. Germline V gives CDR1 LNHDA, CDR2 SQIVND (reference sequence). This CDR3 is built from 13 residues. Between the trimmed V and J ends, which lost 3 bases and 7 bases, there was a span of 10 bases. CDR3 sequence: CASSMSPTNEQFF. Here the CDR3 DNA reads TGTGCCAGTAGTATGTCCCCCACAAATGAGCAGTTCTTC. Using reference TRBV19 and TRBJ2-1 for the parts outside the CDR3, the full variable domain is DGGITQSPKYLFRKEGQNVTLSCEQNLNHDAMYWYRQDPGQGLRLIYYSQIVNDFQKGDIAEGYSVSREKKESFPLTVTSAQKNPTAFYLCASSMSPTNEQFFGPGTRLTVL.

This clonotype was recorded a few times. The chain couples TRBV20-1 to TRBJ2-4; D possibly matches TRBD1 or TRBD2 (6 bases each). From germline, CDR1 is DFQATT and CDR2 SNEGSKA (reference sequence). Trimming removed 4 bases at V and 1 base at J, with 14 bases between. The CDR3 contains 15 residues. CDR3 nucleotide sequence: TGCAGTGCTACTTACAGGGACTGGGCCAAAAACATTCAGTACTTC. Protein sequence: CSATYRDWAKNIQYF.

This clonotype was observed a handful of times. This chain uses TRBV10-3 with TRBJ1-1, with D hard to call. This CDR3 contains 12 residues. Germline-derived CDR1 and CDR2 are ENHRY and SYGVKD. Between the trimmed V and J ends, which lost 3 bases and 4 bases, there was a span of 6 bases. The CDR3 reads CAISERVTEAFF. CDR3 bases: TGTGCCATCAGTGAACGGGTCACTGAAGCTTTCTTT.

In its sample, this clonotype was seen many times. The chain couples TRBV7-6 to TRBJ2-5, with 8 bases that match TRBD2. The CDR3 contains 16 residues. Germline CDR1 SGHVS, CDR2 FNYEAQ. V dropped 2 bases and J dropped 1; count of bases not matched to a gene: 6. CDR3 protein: CASSLNVAGTQETQYF. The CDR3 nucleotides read TGTGCCAGCAGCTTAAATGTAGCGGGGACCCAAGAGACCCAGTACTTC. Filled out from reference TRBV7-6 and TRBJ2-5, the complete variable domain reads GAGVSQSPRYKVTKRGQDVALRCDPISGHVSLYWYRQALGQGPEFLTYFNYEAQQDKSGLPNDRFSAERPEGSISTLTIQRTEQRDSAMYRCASSLNVAGTQETQYFGPGTRLLVL.

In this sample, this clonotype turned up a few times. The CDR3 is CASSLEMADTQYF. The CDR3 DNA sequence: TGTGCCAGCAGCTTAGAAATGGCGGATACGCAGTATTTT. This rearrangement joins TRBV7-2 to TRBJ2-3; D remains unclear. The CDR3 contains 13 residues. V shed 1 base and J shed 6 bases, with 8 bases lying between them. Germline CDR1 SGHTA, CDR2 FQGNSA.

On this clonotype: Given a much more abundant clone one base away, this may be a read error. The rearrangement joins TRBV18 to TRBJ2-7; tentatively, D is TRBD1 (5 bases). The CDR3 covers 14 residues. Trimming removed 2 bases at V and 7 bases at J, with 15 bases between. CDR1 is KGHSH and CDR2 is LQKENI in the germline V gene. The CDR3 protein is CASSPNRQSDEQYF. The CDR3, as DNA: TGTGCCAGCTCACCAAACAGGCAATCGGATGAGCAGTACTTC.

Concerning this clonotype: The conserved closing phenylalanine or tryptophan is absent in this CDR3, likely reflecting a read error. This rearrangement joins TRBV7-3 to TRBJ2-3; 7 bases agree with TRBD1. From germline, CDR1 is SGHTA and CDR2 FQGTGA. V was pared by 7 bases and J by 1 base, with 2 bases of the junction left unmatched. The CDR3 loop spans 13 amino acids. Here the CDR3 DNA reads TGTGCCAGCAAAGGGGGCGGCACAGATACGCAGTATGTT. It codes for CASKGGGTDTQYV.